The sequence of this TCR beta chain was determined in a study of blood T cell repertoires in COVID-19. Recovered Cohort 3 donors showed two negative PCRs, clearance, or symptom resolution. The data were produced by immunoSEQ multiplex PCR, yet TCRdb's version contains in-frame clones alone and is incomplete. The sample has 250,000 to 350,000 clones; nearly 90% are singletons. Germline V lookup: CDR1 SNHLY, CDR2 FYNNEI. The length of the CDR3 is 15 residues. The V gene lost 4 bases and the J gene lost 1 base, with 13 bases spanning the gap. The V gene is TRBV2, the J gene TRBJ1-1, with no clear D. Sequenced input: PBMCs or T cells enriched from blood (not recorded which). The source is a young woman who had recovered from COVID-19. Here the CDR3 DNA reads TGTGCCAGCAGTGGGCCCGGCCGGGAGAACACTGAAGCTTTCTTT. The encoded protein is CASSGPGRENTEAFF.